The next 13 T cell receptor beta chains were all read from a single sample in a study of PD-1 blockade in classical Hodgkin lymphoma. Sequencing used immunoSEQ multiplex PCR; TCRdb keeps in-frame clones, though not all of them. Among about 50,000 clones listed, around 74% were seen once. Time point given: cycle 4 day 1 (C4D1), after about 6 weeks of nivolumab. Every patient relapsed after autologous stem cell transplantation, and brentuximab vedotin exposure varied. Here the sequenced sample was peripheral blood mononuclear cells (PBMCs), taken before the fourth cycle of nivolumab. The receptors derive from a human donor with classical Hodgkin lymphoma.

The CDR3 region has the DNA TGCAGCGTTGAAGGGATCAGGGAGGGCTATGGCTACACCTTC. It is translated as CSVEGIREGYGYTF. The chain uses TRBV29-1 and TRBJ1-2, with TRBD1 as a possible D gene (5 bases). The V gene's germline CDR1 is SQVTM and CDR2 ANQGSEA. The V end lost 1 base, the J end lost 4 bases, and 13 bases lay between the germline ends. The CDR3 is 14 amino acids.

This chain links TRBV19 with TRBJ2-5; D ambiguous. The CDR3 contains 13 residues. V was clipped by 4 bases and J by 4 bases, with 10 bases between them. CDR1 and CDR2 (germline): LNHDA, SQIVND (reference sequence). CDR3 residues: CASSRSAPETQYF. The CDR3 region has the DNA TGTGCCAGTAGTAGGAGCGCCCCAGAGACCCAGTACTTC.

V gene TRBV5-1 combines with J gene TRBJ2-5; weak D call: TRBD2 (5 bases). CDR3 size: 13 residues. V shed 1 base and J shed 5 bases, with 9 bases lying between them. CDR1 and CDR2 (germline): SGHRS, YFSETQ. This chain's CDR3 is CASSLPGEETQYF. Here the CDR3 DNA reads TGCGCCAGCAGCTTGCCTGGGGAGGAGACCCAGTACTTC.

The J gene is TRBJ2-1, the V gene TRBV5-6; 8 nucleotides line up with TRBD1. The V gene end was trimmed by 2 bases and the J gene end by 6 bases; junction bases not matched to a gene: 7. This CDR3 is 15 amino acids long. The germline CDR1 and CDR2 sequences are SGHDT and YYEEEE. CDR3 in DNA: TGTGCCAGCAGCTTCCGCAGGGGGCTTTTCAATGAGCAGTTCTTC. Protein product: CASSFRRGLFNEQFF.

The rearrangement joins TRBV11-3 to TRBJ2-7; 7 positions agree with TRBD1. This CDR3 comprises 13 residues. Germline V lookup: CDR1 SGHNT, CDR2 YENEEA. The ends lost 5 bases at V and 4 bases at J; junction bases unmatched: 5. CDR3 DNA: TGTGCCAGCAGCACAGGGACAGAGTACGAGCAGTACTTC. As protein: CASSTGTEYEQYF.

There are a few counts of this clone. The chain recombines TRBV7-2 with TRBJ2-5; D is possibly TRBD1 (7 bases). The germline V gene encodes CDR1 SGHTA and CDR2 FQGNSA. The CDR3 length is 15 residues. The V end was cut by 2 bases, the J end by 1 base, with 11 bases between. CDR3 residues: CASSLRGDSQETQYF. The CDR3 bases are TGTGCCAGCAGCTTAAGGGGGGACAGCCAAGAGACCCAGTACTTC.

The chain couples TRBV6-4 to TRBJ2-3, with D hard to call. V was cut by 6 bases and J by 3 bases, with 7 bases left in between. Per the germline V gene, CDR1 is MRHNA and CDR2 is SNTAGT. The CDR3 runs 12 residues. This CDR3 reads CASRGHTDTQYF. The CDR3 bases are TGTGCCAGCAGAGGCCATACAGATACGCAGTATTTT.

This rearrangement joins TRBV6-5 to TRBJ1-5, with TRBD1 identical over 7 bases. This CDR3 spans 14 amino acids. Germline CDR1 MNHEY, CDR2 SVGAGI. With V trimmed by 5 bases and J by 2 bases, 3 bases remained unmatched. For the CDR3, the DNA is TGTGCCAGCAGTCAAGGACAGGGCAATCAGCCCCAGCATTTT. The encoded protein is CASSQGQGNQPQHF.

The rearrangement links TRBV15 to TRBJ2-1, with 13 bases aligning to TRBD2. From germline, CDR1 is LNHNV and CDR2 YYDKDF (reference sequence). The CDR3 has 15 amino acids. V was pared by 0 bases and J by 9 bases, with 2 bases of the junction left unmatched. The CDR3, as DNA: TGTGCCACCAGCAGAGAACTAGCGGGAGGGGGTGAGCAGTTCTTC. Translation gives CATSRELAGGGEQFF.

This chain connects TRBV4-1 to TRBJ2-2, with 8 nucleotides matching TRBD2. J gave up 7 bases and V 1 base, and 5 bases lay outside the gene matches. This CDR3 is 15 amino acids long. Germline V gene sequence: CDR1 MGHRA, CDR2 YSYEKL. CDR3 region: CASSQVGRAVGELFF. The CDR3 nucleotides read TGCGCCAGCAGCCAAGTCGGGAGGGCCGTCGGGGAGCTGTTTTTT.

In this sample, this clone is medium-sized. J is TRBJ2-7 and V is TRBV5-5, with 11 bases identical to TRBD2. J gave up 4 bases and V 7 bases, and 4 bases lay outside the gene matches. Looked up from germline, CDR1 is SGHKS and CDR2 is YYEKEE (reference sequence). The CDR3 loop spans 13 amino acids. The CDR3 coding sequence is TGTGCCAGCCAACTAGCGGGAGATTACGAGCAGTACTTC. Its translation is CASQLAGDYEQYF. The whole variable domain, remainder taken from reference TRBV5-5 and TRBJ2-7, is DAGVTQSPTHLIKTRGQQVTLRCSPISGHKSVSWYQQVLGQGPQFIFQYYEKEERGRGNFPDRFSARQFPNYSSELNVNALLLGDSALYLCASQLAGDYEQYFGPGTRLTVT.

The V call is TRBV2, the J call TRBJ1-2; TRBD1 is a possible D gene (6 bases). Trimming left V 3 bases short and J 8 bases short, with 16 bases between. The CDR3 length is 14 residues. Germline V CDR1 and CDR2: SNHLY, FYNNEI. The DNA for the CDR3 is TGTGCCAGCAGTGACCAACAGGGAGTGTGGGGCTACACCTTC. Translated: CASSDQQGVWGYTF.

The rearrangement links TRBV4-2 to TRBJ1-2; no definite D call. The CDR3 is 13 residues long. Per the germline V gene, CDR1 is LGHNA and CDR2 is YNFKEQ. V lost 0 bases and J 5 bases, leaving 7 bases between the germline ends. The CDR3 protein is CASSQDQLYGYTF. Written as DNA, the CDR3 is TGTGCCAGCAGCCAAGATCAATTATATGGCTACACCTTC.